The present TCR beta chain was sequenced within a study of cytomegalovirus exposure and HLA in healthy donors. PCR primers comprised 60 Vbeta and 13 Jbeta primers. The repertoire was sequenced with immunoSEQ multiplex PCR; TCRdb's copy has only in-frame clones and lacks some. Across around 53,000 clones, the top ten clones capture around 12% of the sample. A word on this clone: Other DNA sequences from this sample encode an identical CDR3 as well.

The CDR3 length is 15 residues. Per germline, CDR1 SGHRS and CDR2 YFSETQ. V shed 4 bases, J shed 6 bases, and the junction held 9 bases outside the gene matches. This sequence originates from a man between 18 and 29 years old in good health and CMV-seropositive. Sequencing used PBMCs. V and J are TRBV5-1 and TRBJ2-7; 11 bases align to TRBD1. Here the CDR3 reads CASSPRTGGTGEQYF. DNA of the CDR3: TGCGCCAGCAGCCCCAGGACAGGGGGCACGGGCGAGCAGTACTTC.